Below, 32 T cell receptor beta chains from the same sample are listed, as sequenced in a study of cytomegalovirus exposure and HLA in healthy donors (dated by TCRdb to 2015 to 2018). The receptor library was made with the immunoSEQ multiplex PCR assay. The multiplex PCR relied on a mix of 60 forward primers for TCR Vbeta segments and 13 reverse primers for TCR Jbeta segments. Sourced from immuneACCESS, this table was stored by TCRdb with only in-frame sequences that have V and J called. A share of the clones is absent; for the studies checked, an unresolved V gene accounts for under half, and the remainder has no known explanation. The sample records tens of thousands of clones, 55% to 70% of which are singletons. The ten biggest clones cover over 12% of the sample. Sequencing input: PBMCs. All receptors come from a woman in her thirties or forties in good health and CMV-seropositive.

The rearrangement links TRBV5-4 to TRBJ2-2; 7 nucleotides match TRBD2. Losses at the gene ends were 4 bases for V and 6 bases for J; bases not matched to a gene: 3. This CDR3 has 13 amino acids. Germline-derived CDR1 and CDR2 are SGHNT and YYREEE (reference sequence). CDR3 amino acids: CASSTGGPGELFF. CDR3 DNA sequence: TGTGCCAGCAGCACGGGGGGACCCGGGGAGCTGTTTTTT.

The gene calls are TRBV6-6 and TRBJ1-4; D is possibly TRBD1 (5 bases). The CDR3 is 14 amino acids. CDR1 and CDR2 from the germline V gene are MNHNY and SVGAGI (reference sequence). V dropped 5 bases and J dropped 4 bases, with 11 bases sitting between them. The DNA of the CDR3 is TGTGCCAGCAGTGGGCAGGGTTTTAATGAAAAACTGTTTTTT. It codes for CASSGQGFNEKLFF.

Only a few counts were recorded for this clone. J is TRBJ2-7 and V is TRBV19, with a possible D match to TRBD2 (5 bases). The V and J ends lost 0 bases and 5 bases respectively, with 11 bases between them. The V gene's germline CDR1 is LNHDA and CDR2 SQIVND (reference sequence). The CDR3 is made up of 14 amino acids. CDR3 sequence reads: CASSIDAGVHEQYF. Written as DNA, the CDR3 is TGTGCCAGTAGTATAGACGCCGGGGTCCACGAGCAGTACTTC.

This clone was counted a few times. The genes are TRBV7-3 and TRBJ2-1, with 12 bases identical to TRBD2. The CDR3 contains 14 residues. CDR1 is SGHTA, CDR2 FQGTGA, per germline. With 6 bases clipped from V and 8 bases from J, the junction kept 5 bases outside the gene matches. In DNA form, the CDR3 reads TGTGCCAGCAGATCGACTAGCGGGAGTTATGAGCAGTTCTTC. Translating it yields CASRSTSGSYEQFF.

This clone appeared a single time. This chain links TRBV9 with TRBJ2-7, with 7 bases identical to TRBD1. Trimming took 3 bases from V and 4 from J; bases not matched to a gene: 10. The germline V gene has CDR1 SGDLS and CDR2 YYNGEE. CDR3 length: 15 residues. The CDR3 bases are TGTGCCAGCAGCGATCCGGGACAGCCCTTTTACGAGCAGTACTTC. This gives the protein CASSDPGQPFYEQYF.

This clone came up a few times. The chain combines TRBV30 with TRBJ2-2, with 7 bases aligning to TRBD2. J gave up 5 bases and V 7 bases, and 13 bases lay outside the gene matches. CDR1 and CDR2 from the germline V gene are GTSNPN and SVGIG (reference sequence). The CDR3 totals 15 residues. CDR3 in amino acids: CAYRRGRVGTGELFF. The CDR3 DNA sequence: TGTGCCTATCGACGCGGGAGAGTAGGGACCGGGGAGCTGTTTTTT.

V usage is TRBV7-9 and J usage is TRBJ1-1; D not resolved. The length of the CDR3 is 12 residues. The V gene lost 7 bases and the J gene lost 0 bases, with 6 bases spanning the gap. Germline CDR1 is SEHNR and CDR2 is FQNEAQ (reference sequence). The CDR3 is CASTPMNTEAFF. The CDR3 nucleotides are TGTGCCAGCACCCCTATGAACACTGAAGCTTTCTTT.

The chain joins TRBV19 to TRBJ2-7; tentative D call: TRBD2 (6 bases). The V end lost 2 bases, the J end lost 2 bases, and 25 bases lay between the germline ends. CDR1 and CDR2 (germline): LNHDA, SQIVND (reference sequence). CDR3 size: 19 residues. The CDR3 loop is CASSIRLVVSGVETYEQYF. The CDR3 DNA reads TGTGCCAGTAGTATAAGGTTGGTTGTGTCGGGAGTCGAAACCTACGAGCAGTACTTC.

The CDR3 protein is CASPRGREPMNTEAFF. The CDR3 region has the DNA TGTGCCAGCCCTAGGGGGAGGGAACCCATGAACACTGAAGCTTTCTTT. The chain couples TRBV28 to TRBJ1-1; D perhaps matches TRBD1 (6 bases). The CDR3 runs to 16 residues. Trimming removed 8 bases at V and 0 bases at J, with 19 bases between. Germline V gene sequence: CDR1 MDHEN, CDR2 SYDVKM.

The rearrangement uses TRBV14 and TRBJ1-4; no definite D call. The germline V and J ends were trimmed by 4 bases and 0 bases, with 15 bases remaining between them. The CDR3 has 17 residues. Germline V gives CDR1 SGHDN, CDR2 FVKESK. For the CDR3, the DNA is TGTGCCAGCAGCCGGGCCCGGGCGGGAGCAACTAATGAAAAACTGTTTTTT. Amino acids: CASSRARAGATNEKLFF.

The chain carries TRBV6-5 and TRBJ1-5; no clear D. The germline gives CDR1 MNHEY, CDR2 SVGAGI. The CDR3 consists of 14 residues. The V end was cut by 0 bases, the J end by 6 bases, with 9 bases between. The CDR3 reads CASSYSPGIQPQHF. DNA for the CDR3: TGTGCCAGCAGTTACTCGCCCGGGATTCAGCCCCAGCATTTT.

V usage is TRBV4-3 and J usage is TRBJ2-3, with D perhaps matching TRBD2 (6 bases). The CDR3 length is 17 residues. Trimming pared 0 bases from V and 0 bases from J, leaving 13 bases between. The germline gives CDR1 LGHNA, CDR2 YSLEER. The CDR3 DNA reads TGCGCCAGCAGCCAAGATCATGGGAGGCGCAGCACAGATACGCAGTATTTT. Its protein is CASSQDHGRRSTDTQYF.

The table lists this clone with a few counts. J is TRBJ2-3 and V is TRBV10-2; 11 bases are shared with TRBD2. This CDR3 has 15 residues. V was clipped by 5 bases and J by 1 base; unmatched bases: 2. The germline V gene has CDR1 WSHSY and CDR2 SAAADI. The DNA for the CDR3 is TGCGCCAGCAGTAAGGGACTAGCGGGCACAGATACGCAGTATTTT. The encoded protein is CASSKGLAGTDTQYF.

The V and J genes are TRBV11-3 and TRBJ2-7, with D maybe TRBD2 (5 bases). Germline CDR1 and CDR2: SGHNT and YENEEA. The CDR3 consists of 13 residues. V was clipped by 5 bases and J by 3 bases, with 11 bases between them. CDR3 sequence reads: CASSRGLDYEQYF. The CDR3, as DNA: TGTGCCAGCAGCCGGGGTCTCGACTACGAGCAGTACTTC. The whole variable domain, filled in from reference TRBV11-3 and TRBJ2-7, reads EAGVVQSPRYKIIEKKQPVAFWCNPISGHNTLYWYLQNLGQGPELLIRYENEEAVDDSQLPKDRFSAERLKGVDSTLKIQPAELGDSAVYLCASSRGLDYEQYFGPGTRLTVT.

This clone was seen once. This chain links TRBV7-2 with TRBJ2-3, with D unresolved. V gave up 5 bases and J gave up 8 bases, with 11 bases separating them. The CDR3 is made up of 12 amino acids. From germline, CDR1 is SGHTA and CDR2 FQGNSA. CDR3 DNA sequence: TGTGCCAGCAGCATGCTAGGTTCTACGCAGTATTTT. Encoded protein: CASSMLGSTQYF.

This chain connects TRBV2 to TRBJ1-2, with TRBD1 matching 10 bases. This CDR3 region has 16 residues. The V gene's germline CDR1 is SNHLY and CDR2 FYNNEI. The V segment lost 2 bases and the J segment 5 bases; nucleotides outside the gene matches: 8. The CDR3 coding sequence is TGTGCCAGCAGTGAAAGGGGACAGGGGACCCTATATGGCTACACCTTC. Translated: CASSERGQGTLYGYTF.

The V and J genes are TRBV10-3 and TRBJ1-1, with D possibly being TRBD1 (6 bases). The CDR3 contains 14 residues. The V and J ends lost 8 bases and 3 bases respectively, with 16 bases between them. Germline CDR1 and CDR2: ENHRY and SYGVKD. This CDR3 reads CAIRRDNQDTEAFF. CDR3 sequence (DNA): TGTGCCATCCGACGGGACAATCAAGACACTGAAGCTTTCTTT.

The CDR3 region has the DNA TGTGCCAGCAGACTCGGGACAGGAACCGGGGAGCTGTTTTTT. Its protein is CASRLGTGTGELFF. The chain recombines TRBV27 with TRBJ2-2; 8 positions match TRBD1. The CDR3 totals 14 residues. Germline values: CDR1 MNHEY, CDR2 SMNVEV (reference sequence). V shed 6 bases and J 5 bases; nucleotides not matched to a gene: 5.

The J gene is TRBJ1-5, the V gene TRBV4-3; no clear D. The V end lost 3 bases, the J end lost 5 bases, and 8 bases lay between the germline ends. Per the germline V gene, CDR1 is LGHNA and CDR2 is YSLEER. There are 13 residues in the CDR3. As DNA, the CDR3 is TGCGCCAGCAGCCACGGGTGGGATCAGCCCCAGCATTTT. It yields the protein CASSHGWDQPQHF.

This clone showed up just a few times. The chain links TRBV5-1 to TRBJ2-1, with 9 bases fitting TRBD2. Trimming took 0 bases from V and 2 from J; bases not matched to a gene: 9. The CDR3 length is 18 residues. In germline, CDR1 is SGHRS, CDR2 YFSETQ. CDR3 amino acids: CASSLGPGSSGAYNEQFF. CDR3 DNA: TGCGCCAGCAGCTTGGGGCCCGGGTCTAGCGGGGCCTACAATGAGCAGTTCTTC.

The rearrangement uses TRBV10-3 and TRBJ2-5, with D maybe TRBD2 (5 bases). The J call may be mistaken, given a closer DNA end match to TRBJ2-7. CDR3 length equals 13 residues. Germline CDR1 ENHRY, CDR2 SYGVKD. CDR3 nucleotides: TGTGCCATCAGAGAGGTTGGCGGGTACGAGCAGTACTTC. Protein product: CAIREVGGYEQYF.

The sample holds one count of this clone. The chain recombines TRBV27 with TRBJ1-1, with TRBD1 identical over 10 bases. V was clipped by 3 bases and J by 4 bases; unmatched bases: 11. The CDR3 is 17 residues long. Looked up from germline, CDR1 is MNHEY and CDR2 is SMNVEV (reference sequence). The CDR3 is CASSLRARQGASTEAFF. The CDR3 bases are TGTGCCAGCAGTTTGAGGGCCCGACAGGGGGCGAGCACTGAAGCTTTCTTT.

CDR3 bases: TGCGCCAGCAAGGACGGGGGATATGGCTACACCTTC. Its translation is CASKDGGYGYTF. This chain connects TRBV5-1 to TRBJ1-2; D perhaps matches TRBD1 (5 bases). The germline gives CDR1 SGHRS, CDR2 YFSETQ. The CDR3 extends over 12 amino acids. Trimming removed 6 bases from V and 5 bases from J, with 11 bases in between. Complete variable domain (other parts from reference TRBV5-1 and TRBJ1-2): KAGVTQTPRYLIKTRGQQVTLSCSPISGHRSVSWYQQTPGQGLQFLFEYFSETQRNKGNFPGRFSGRQFSNSRSEMNVSTLELGDSALYLCASKDGGYGYTFGSGTRLTVV.

The rearrangement joins TRBV28 to TRBJ2-7; 8 nucleotides match TRBD1. Germline V lookup: CDR1 MDHEN, CDR2 SYDVKM. J was trimmed by 2 bases and V by 4 bases; bases with no gene match: 16. The CDR3 totals 18 residues. The CDR3 DNA reads as TGTGCCAGCAGTTCTAGCAGTTATCGGGACAGGCGTCCCTACGAGCAGTACTTC. It yields the protein CASSSSSYRDRRPYEQYF.

V gene TRBV7-9 combines with J gene TRBJ2-3; D remains ambiguous. Germline CDR1 reads SEHNR; CDR2 reads FQNEAQ (reference sequence). This CDR3 region has 12 residues. V was clipped by 4 bases and J by 8 bases, with 10 bases between them. The CDR3 DNA is TGTGCCAGCAGCTCCAATACGGGTACGCAGTATTTT. As protein: CASSSNTGTQYF.

In its sample, this clone ranks as medium-sized. The gene calls are TRBV10-3 and TRBJ2-7, with 8 bases lining up with TRBD2. Germline V gives CDR1 ENHRY, CDR2 SYGVKD. The CDR3 runs to 15 residues. V gave up 3 bases and J gave up 1 base; unmatched junction bases: 5. The CDR3 coding sequence is TGTGCCATCAGTGAAGAACAGCGGGAGTCCTACGAGCAGTACTTC. This encodes CAISEEQRESYEQYF.

V is TRBV4-3 and J is TRBJ1-2; D is possibly TRBD1 (6 bases). Germline CDR1 and CDR2: LGHNA and YSLEER. Trimming pared 0 bases from V and 2 bases from J, leaving 13 bases between. The CDR3 spans 16 residues. CDR3 residues: CASSQDLLGQNYGYTF. For the CDR3, the DNA is TGCGCCAGCAGCCAAGATCTACTGGGACAAAACTATGGCTACACCTTC.

J is TRBJ2-2 and V is TRBV28; 8 bases fit TRBD2. The V gene's germline CDR1 is MDHEN and CDR2 SYDVKM. The CDR3 has 16 residues. V was pared by 6 bases and J by 2 bases, with 8 bases of the junction left unmatched. CDR3 sequence reads: CASSLTGLANTGELFF. In DNA form, the CDR3 reads TGTGCCAGCAGCTTGACAGGACTAGCCAACACCGGGGAGCTGTTTTTT. Using reference TRBV28 and TRBJ2-2 for the parts outside the CDR3, the full variable domain is DVKVTQSSRYLVKRTGEKVFLECVQDMDHENMFWYRQDPGLGLRLIYFSYDVKMKEKGDIPEGYSVSREKKERFSLILESASTNQTSMYLCASSLTGLANTGELFFGEGSRLTVL.

This clone has only one observation. This rearrangement joins TRBV6-5 to TRBJ1-1, with a possible D match to TRBD1 (5 bases). Deletions cut 6 bases from V and 0 bases from J, with 11 bases between. Per germline, CDR1 MNHEY and CDR2 SVGAGI. The length of the CDR3 is 14 residues. The DNA of the CDR3 is TGTGCCAGCAGAAAGGGACTGATGAACACTGAAGCTTTCTTT. Amino acids: CASRKGLMNTEAFF.

The rearrangement joins TRBV25-1 to TRBJ1-2, with D hard to call. Per germline, CDR1 MGHDK and CDR2 SYGVNS. The CDR3 spans 13 residues. V lost 2 bases to trimming and J lost 4 bases, with 8 bases between them. CDR3 in amino acids: CASSEEQFYGYTF. Written as DNA, the CDR3 is TGTGCCAGCAGTGAAGAACAGTTCTATGGCTACACCTTC.

The chain recombines TRBV5-1 with TRBJ2-3; 7 bases map to TRBD1. CDR1 is SGHRS and CDR2 is YFSETQ in the germline V gene. This CDR3 contains 14 residues. Trimming cost V 5 bases and J 3 bases; bases outside gene matches: 6. The CDR3 loop reads CASRQGDRTDTQYF. CDR3 sequence (DNA): TGCGCCAGCAGGCAGGGGGATCGAACAGATACGCAGTATTTT.

The V and J genes are TRBV28 and TRBJ2-2; a possible D gene is TRBD2 (5 bases). In germline, CDR1 is MDHEN, CDR2 SYDVKM. V dropped 5 bases and J dropped 4 bases, with 17 bases sitting between them. The CDR3 spans 16 residues. The CDR3 DNA sequence: TGTGCCAGCAGTCCGTTACTAGGCCAAACCACCGGGGAGCTGTTTTTT. It encodes CASSPLLGQTTGELFF.